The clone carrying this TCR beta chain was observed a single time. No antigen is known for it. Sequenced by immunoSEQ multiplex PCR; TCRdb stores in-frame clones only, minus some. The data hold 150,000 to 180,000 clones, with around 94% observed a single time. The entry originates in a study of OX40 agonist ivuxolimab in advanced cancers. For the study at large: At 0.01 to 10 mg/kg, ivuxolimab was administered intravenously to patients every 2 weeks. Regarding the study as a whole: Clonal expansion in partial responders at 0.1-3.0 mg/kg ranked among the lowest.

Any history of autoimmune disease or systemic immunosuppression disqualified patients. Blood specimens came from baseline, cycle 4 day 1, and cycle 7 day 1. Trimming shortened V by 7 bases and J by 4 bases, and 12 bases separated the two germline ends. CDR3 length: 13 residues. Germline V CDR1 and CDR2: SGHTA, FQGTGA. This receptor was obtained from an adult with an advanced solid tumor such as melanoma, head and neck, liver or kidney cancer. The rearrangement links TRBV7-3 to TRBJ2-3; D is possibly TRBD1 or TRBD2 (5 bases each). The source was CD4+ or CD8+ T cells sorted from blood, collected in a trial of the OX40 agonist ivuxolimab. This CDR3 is CASTLGAADTQYF. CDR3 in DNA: TGTGCCAGCACCCTCGGGGCGGCAGATACGCAGTATTTT.